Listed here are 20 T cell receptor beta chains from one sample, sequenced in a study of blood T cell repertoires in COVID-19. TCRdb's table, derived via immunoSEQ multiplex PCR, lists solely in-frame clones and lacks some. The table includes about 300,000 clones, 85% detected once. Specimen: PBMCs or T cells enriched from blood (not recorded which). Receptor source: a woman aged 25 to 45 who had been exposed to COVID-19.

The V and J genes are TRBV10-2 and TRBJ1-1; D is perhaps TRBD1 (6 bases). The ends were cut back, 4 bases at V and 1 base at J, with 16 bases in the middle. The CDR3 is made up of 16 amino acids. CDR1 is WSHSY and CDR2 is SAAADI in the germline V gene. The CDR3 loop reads CASSGRNRVWNTEAFF. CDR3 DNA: TGCGCCAGCAGTGGGAGAAACAGGGTATGGAACACTGAAGCTTTCTTT.

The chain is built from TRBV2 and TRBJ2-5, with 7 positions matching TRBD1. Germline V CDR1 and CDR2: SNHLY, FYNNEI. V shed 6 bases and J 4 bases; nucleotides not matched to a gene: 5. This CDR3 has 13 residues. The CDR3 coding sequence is TGTGCCAGCAGCTACAGGGGTGGAGAGACCCAGTACTTC. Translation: CASSYRGGETQYF.

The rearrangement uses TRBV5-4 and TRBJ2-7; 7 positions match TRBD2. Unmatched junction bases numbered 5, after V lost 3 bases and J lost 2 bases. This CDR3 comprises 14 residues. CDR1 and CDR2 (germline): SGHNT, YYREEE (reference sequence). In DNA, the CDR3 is TGTGCCAGCAGCTCAAGGACTAGGCCCTACGAGCAGTACTTC. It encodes CASSSRTRPYEQYF. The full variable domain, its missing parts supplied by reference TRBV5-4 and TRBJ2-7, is ETGVTQSPTHLIKTRGQQVTLRCSSQSGHNTVSWYQQALGQGPQFIFQYYREEENGRGNFPPRFSGLQFPNYSSELNVNALELDDSALYLCASSSRTRPYEQYFGPGTRLTVT.

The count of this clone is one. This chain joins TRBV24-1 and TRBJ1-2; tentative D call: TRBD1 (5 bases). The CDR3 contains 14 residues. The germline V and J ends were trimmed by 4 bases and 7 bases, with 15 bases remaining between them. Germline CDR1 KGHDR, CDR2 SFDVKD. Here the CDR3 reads CATSDGGKFSGYTF. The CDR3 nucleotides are TGTGCCACCAGTGACGGGGGGAAGTTCTCTGGCTACACCTTC.

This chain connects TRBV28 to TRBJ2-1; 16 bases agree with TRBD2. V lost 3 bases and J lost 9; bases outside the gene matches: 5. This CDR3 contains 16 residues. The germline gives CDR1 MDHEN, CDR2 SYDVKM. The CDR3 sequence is CASSLGLAGGWGEQFF. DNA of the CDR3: TGTGCCAGCAGTTTGGGACTAGCGGGAGGGTGGGGTGAGCAGTTCTTC.

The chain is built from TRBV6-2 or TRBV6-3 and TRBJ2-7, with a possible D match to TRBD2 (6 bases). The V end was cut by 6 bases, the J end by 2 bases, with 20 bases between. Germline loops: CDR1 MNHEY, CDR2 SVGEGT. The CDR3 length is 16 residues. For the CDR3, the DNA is TGTGCCAGCAGCAGAGGGAGGATTCAGGATGCCTACGAGCAGTACTTC. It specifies CASSRGRIQDAYEQYF.

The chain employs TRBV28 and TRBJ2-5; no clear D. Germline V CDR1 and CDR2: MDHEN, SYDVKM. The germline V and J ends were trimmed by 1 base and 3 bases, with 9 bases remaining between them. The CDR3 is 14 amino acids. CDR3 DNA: TGTGCCAGCAGTTTATTCTCGGCGGAAGAGACCCAGTACTTC. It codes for CASSLFSAEETQYF.

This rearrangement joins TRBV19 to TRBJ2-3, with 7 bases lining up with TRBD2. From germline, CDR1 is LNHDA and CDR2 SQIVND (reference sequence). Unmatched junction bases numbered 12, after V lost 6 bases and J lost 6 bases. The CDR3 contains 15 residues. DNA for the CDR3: TGTGCCAGTAGCCCCGTAACTCCCGGGAGGGATACGCAGTATTTT. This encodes CASSPVTPGRDTQYF.

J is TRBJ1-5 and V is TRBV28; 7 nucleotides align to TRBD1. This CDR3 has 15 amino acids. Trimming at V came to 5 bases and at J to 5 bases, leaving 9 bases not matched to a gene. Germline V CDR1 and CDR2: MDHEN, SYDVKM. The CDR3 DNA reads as TGTGCCAGCAGTCGCCGACAGGGAAGGTATCAGCCCCAGCATTTT. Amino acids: CASSRRQGRYQPQHF.

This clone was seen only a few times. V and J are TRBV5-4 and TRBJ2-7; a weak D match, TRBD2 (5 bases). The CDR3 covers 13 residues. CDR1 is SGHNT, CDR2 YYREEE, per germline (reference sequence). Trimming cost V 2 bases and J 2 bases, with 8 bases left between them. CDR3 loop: CASSFPGTYEQYF. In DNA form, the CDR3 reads TGTGCCAGCAGCTTCCCGGGAACCTACGAGCAGTACTTC.

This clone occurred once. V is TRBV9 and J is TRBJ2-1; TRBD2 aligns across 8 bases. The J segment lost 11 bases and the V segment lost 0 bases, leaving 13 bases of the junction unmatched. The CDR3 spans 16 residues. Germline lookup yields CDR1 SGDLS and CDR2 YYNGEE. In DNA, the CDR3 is TGTGCCAGCAGCGTAGATCCCGCCGTAGCGGGGAGCCAGCAGTTCTTC. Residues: CASSVDPAVAGSQQFF.

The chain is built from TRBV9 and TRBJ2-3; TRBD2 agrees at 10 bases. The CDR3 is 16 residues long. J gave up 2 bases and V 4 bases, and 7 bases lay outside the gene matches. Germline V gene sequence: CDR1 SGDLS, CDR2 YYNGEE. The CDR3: CASSPGTSEITDTQYF. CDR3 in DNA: TGTGCCAGCAGCCCGGGGACTAGCGAGATCACAGATACGCAGTATTTT.

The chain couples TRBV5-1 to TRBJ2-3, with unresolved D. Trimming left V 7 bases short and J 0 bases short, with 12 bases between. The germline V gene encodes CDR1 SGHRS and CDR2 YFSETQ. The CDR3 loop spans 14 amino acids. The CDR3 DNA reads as TGCGCCAGCTCGAGAGTTACTAGCACAGATACGCAGTATTTT. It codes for CASSRVTSTDTQYF. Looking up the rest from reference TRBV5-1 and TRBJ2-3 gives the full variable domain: KAGVTQTPRYLIKTRGQQVTLSCSPISGHRSVSWYQQTPGQGLQFLFEYFSETQRNKGNFPGRFSGRQFSNSRSEMNVSTLELGDSALYLCASSRVTSTDTQYFGPGTRLTVL.

CDR3 in DNA: TGTGCCAGCAGCTTTGGCGGGTCTGTAGAGACCCAGTACTTC. Translated, it gives CASSFGGSVETQYF. The rearrangement links TRBV5-4 to TRBJ2-5, with a tentative D call TRBD2 (5 bases). The CDR3 extends over 14 amino acids. Germline V lookup: CDR1 SGHNT, CDR2 YYREEE (reference sequence). Trimming cost V 2 bases and J 4 bases, with 12 bases left between them.

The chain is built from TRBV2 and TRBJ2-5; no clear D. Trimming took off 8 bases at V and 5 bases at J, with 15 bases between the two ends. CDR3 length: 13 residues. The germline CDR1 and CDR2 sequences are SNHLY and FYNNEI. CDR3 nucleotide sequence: TGTGCCAGCTCCACGGCGGTCCGGGAGACCCAGTACTTC. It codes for CASSTAVRETQYF.

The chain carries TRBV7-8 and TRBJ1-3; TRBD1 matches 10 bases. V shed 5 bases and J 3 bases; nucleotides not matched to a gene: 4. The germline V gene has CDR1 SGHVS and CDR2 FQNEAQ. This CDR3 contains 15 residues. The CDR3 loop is CASSKGQGYGNTIYF. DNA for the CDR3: TGTGCCAGCAGCAAGGGACAGGGGTATGGAAACACCATATATTTT.

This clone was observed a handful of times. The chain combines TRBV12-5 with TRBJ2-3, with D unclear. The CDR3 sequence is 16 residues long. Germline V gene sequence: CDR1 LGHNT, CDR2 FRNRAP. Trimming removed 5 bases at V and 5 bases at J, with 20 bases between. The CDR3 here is CASGPRLGQSGDTQYF. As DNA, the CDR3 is TGTGCTAGTGGTCCACGTCTTGGGCAATCCGGAGATACGCAGTATTTT.

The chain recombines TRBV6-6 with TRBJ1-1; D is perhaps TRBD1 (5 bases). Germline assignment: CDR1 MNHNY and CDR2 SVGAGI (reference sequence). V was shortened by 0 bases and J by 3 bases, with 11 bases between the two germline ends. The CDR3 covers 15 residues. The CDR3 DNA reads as TGTGCCAGCAGTTACTCGGAGGGGCGGGACACTGAAGCTTTCTTT. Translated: CASSYSEGRDTEAFF.

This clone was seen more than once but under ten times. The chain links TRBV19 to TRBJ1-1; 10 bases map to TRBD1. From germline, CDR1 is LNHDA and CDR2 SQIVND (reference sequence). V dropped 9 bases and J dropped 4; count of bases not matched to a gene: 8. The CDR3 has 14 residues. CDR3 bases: TGTGCCAGCAGACAGGGGGCGGGGGGCACTGAAGCTTTCTTT. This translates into CASRQGAGGTEAFF.

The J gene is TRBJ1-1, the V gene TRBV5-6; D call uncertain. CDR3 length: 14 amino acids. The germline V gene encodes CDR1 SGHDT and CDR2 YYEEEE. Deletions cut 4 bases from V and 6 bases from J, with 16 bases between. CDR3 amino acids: CASSPTTLWAEAFF. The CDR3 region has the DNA TGTGCCAGCAGCCCGACAACTCTCTGGGCTGAAGCTTTCTTT.